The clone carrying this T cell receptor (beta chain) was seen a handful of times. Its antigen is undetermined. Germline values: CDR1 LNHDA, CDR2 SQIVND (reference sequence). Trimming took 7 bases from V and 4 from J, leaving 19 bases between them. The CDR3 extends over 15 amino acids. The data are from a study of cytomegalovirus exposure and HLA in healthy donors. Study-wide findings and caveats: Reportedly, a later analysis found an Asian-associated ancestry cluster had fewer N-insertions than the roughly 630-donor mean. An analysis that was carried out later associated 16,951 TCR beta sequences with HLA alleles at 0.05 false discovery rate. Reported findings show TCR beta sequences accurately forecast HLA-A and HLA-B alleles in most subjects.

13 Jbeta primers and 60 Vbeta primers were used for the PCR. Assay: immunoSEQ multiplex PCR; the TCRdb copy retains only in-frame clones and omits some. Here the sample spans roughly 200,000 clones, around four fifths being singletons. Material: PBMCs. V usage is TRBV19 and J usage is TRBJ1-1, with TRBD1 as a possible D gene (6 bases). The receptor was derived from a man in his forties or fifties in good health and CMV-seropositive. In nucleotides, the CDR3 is TGTGCCAGTAAGTGGCCAGGGGTGAGTAGCACTGAAGCTTTCTTT. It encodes CASKWPGVSSTEAFF.